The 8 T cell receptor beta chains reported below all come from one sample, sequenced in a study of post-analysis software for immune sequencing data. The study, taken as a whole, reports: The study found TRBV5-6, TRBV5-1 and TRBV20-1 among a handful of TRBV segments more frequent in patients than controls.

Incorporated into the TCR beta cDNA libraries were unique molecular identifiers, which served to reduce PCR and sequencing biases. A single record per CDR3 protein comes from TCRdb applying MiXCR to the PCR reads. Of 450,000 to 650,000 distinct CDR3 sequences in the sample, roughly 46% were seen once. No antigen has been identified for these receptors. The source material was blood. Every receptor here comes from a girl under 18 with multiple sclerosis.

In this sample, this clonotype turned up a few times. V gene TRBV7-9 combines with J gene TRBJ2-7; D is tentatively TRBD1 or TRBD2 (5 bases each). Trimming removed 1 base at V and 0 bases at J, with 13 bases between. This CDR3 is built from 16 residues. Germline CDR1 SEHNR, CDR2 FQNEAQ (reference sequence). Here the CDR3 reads CASSLGGTARSYEQYF. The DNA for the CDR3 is TGTGCCAGCAGCTTAGGGGGGACCGCTCGCTCCTACGAGCAGTACTTC.

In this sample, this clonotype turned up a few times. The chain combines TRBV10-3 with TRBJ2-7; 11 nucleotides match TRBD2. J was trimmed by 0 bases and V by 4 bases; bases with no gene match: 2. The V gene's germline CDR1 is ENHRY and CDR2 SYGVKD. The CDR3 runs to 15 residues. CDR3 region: CAISGGTSGSYEQYF. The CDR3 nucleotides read TGTGCCATCAGTGGAGGGACTAGCGGCTCCTACGAGCAGTACTTC.

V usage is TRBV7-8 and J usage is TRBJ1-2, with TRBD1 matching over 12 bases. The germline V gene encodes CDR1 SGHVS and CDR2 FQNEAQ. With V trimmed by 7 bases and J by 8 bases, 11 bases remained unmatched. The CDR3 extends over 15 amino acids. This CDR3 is CASNILGQGAGGYTF. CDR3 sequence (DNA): TGTGCCAGCAACATACTGGGACAGGGGGCAGGAGGCTACACCTTC.

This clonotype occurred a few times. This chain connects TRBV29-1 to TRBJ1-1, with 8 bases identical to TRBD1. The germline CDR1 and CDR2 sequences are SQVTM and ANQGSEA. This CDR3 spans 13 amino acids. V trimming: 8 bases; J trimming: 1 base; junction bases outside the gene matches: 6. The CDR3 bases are TGCAGCTCCCGTCAGGGGGCGAACACTGAAGCTTTCTTT. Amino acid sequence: CSSRQGANTEAFF.

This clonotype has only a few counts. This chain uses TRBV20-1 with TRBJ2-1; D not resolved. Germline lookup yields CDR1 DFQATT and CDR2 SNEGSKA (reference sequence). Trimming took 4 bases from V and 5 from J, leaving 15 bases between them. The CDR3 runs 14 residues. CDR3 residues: CSATREATNNEQFF. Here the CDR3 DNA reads TGCAGTGCTACAAGGGAAGCCACCAACAATGAGCAGTTCTTC.

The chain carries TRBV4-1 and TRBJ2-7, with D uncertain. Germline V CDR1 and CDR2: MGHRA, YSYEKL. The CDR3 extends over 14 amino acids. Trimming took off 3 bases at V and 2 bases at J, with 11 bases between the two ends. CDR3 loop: CASSQVTKTYEQYF. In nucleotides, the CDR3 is TGCGCCAGCAGCCAGGTCACTAAAACCTACGAGCAGTACTTC.

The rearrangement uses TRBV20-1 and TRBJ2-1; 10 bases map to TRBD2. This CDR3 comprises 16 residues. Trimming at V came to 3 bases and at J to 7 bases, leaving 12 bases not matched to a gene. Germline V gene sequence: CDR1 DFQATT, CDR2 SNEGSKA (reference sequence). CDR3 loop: CSARDGASGGYNEQFF. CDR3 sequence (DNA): TGCAGTGCTAGGGATGGCGCTAGCGGGGGATATAATGAGCAGTTCTTC.

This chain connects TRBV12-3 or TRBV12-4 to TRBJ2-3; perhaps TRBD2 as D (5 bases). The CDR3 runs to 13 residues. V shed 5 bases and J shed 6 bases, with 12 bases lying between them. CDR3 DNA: TGTGCCAGCAGTGGAAAGCGGTTGGATACGCAGTATTTT. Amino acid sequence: CASSGKRLDTQYF.